This T cell receptor beta chain was found in a study of blood T cell repertoires in COVID-19. At the level of the study: Samples came from the United States, Italy and Spain, spanning acute and convalescent COVID-19. In each case, the material was cDNA or gDNA derived from T cells, B-cell-depleted T cells, or PBMCs.

Authors' analysis steps: Reference gene primer amplification gave estimated nucleated cell counts. Method: immunoSEQ multiplex PCR; TCRdb's copy keeps in-frame clones and lacks some. D and trimming were read from the DNA, whereas the V and J calls and clone size are those reported in that table. Found here are about 130,000 clones, approximately 83% of them singletons; the top ten hold around 27%. In its sample, this clone is large. Input material: peripheral blood. The sequence was obtained from a woman at least 80 years old with acute or convalescent COVID-19.

This chain's CDR3 is CASSLVGVENTEAFF. The DNA for the CDR3 is TGTGCCAGCAGCTTAGTGGGAGTCGAGAACACTGAAGCTTTCTTT. J is TRBJ1-1 and V is TRBV7-6; D not resolved. The germline V gene has CDR1 SGHVS and CDR2 FNYEAQ. V gave up 1 base and J gave up 1 base, with 10 bases separating them. This CDR3 contains 15 residues.